The rows below give T cell receptor beta chains drawn from one sample of a study of blood T cell repertoires in COVID-19. Libraries were prepared by immunoSEQ multiplex PCR; TCRdb keeps only in-frame clonotypes and omits some of them. Among 220,000 or so clones listed, almost 85% were seen once. Sequencing was done on a sample of peripheral blood. The receptors stem from a woman aged 80 or older with acute or convalescent COVID-19. Each CDR3 is given with its conserved first and last residue. The order of the fields is clone size, D gene, J gene, V gene, CDR3 protein, CDR3 DNA. D genes are given only for firm matches. Expanded clones get a size class; other rows say once, few or many, or leave the size out.

clone size: -; D gene: -; J gene: TRBJ1-2; V gene: TRBV7-2; CDR3 protein: CASSTQGMDYGYTF; CDR3 DNA: TGTGCCAGCAGCACCCAGGGGATGGACTATGGCTACACCTTC
clone size: -; D gene: -; J gene: TRBJ1-2; V gene: TRBV5-4; CDR3 protein: CASSLGTSPNYGYTF; CDR3 DNA: TGTGCCAGCAGCTTGGGGACAAGCCCCAACTATGGCTACACCTTC
clone size: -; D gene: TRBD1; J gene: TRBJ2-7; V gene: TRBV6-5; CDR3 protein: CASTTTGGGGQYF; CDR3 DNA: TGTGCCAGCACCACGACAGGGGGCGGAGGGCAGTACTTC
clone size: -; D gene: TRBD2; J gene: TRBJ2-5; V gene: TRBV5-4; CDR3 protein: CASSFRGEGETQYF; CDR3 DNA: TGTGCCAGCAGCTTCCGCGGGGAGGGAGAGACCCAGTACTTC
clone size: -; D gene: -; J gene: TRBJ1-3; V gene: TRBV28; CDR3 protein: CASSTTASGNTIYF; CDR3 DNA: TGTGCCAGCAGCACGACAGCCTCTGGAAACACCATATATTTT
clone size: few; D gene: -; J gene: TRBJ2-7; V gene: TRBV29-1; CDR3 protein: CSVEIWPVRYF; CDR3 DNA: TGCAGCGTTGAGATTTGGCCAGTAAGGTACTTC
clone size: -; D gene: TRBD1; J gene: TRBJ2-7; V gene: TRBV25-1; CDR3 protein: CASSESRTGTYEQYF; CDR3 DNA: TGTGCCAGCAGTGAATCTCGGACAGGTACCTACGAGCAGTACTTC
clone size: -; D gene: TRBD1; J gene: TRBJ2-1; V gene: TRBV12-5; CDR3 protein: CASGHPGQGRNEQFF; CDR3 DNA: TGTGCTAGTGGCCATCCGGGACAGGGACGCAATGAGCAGTTCTTC
clone size: -; D gene: -; J gene: TRBJ2-1; V gene: TRBV9; CDR3 protein: CASSVFPGEIGNEQFF; CDR3 DNA: TGTGCCAGCAGCGTTTTCCCAGGGGAGATCGGTAATGAGCAGTTCTTC
clone size: -; D gene: -; J gene: TRBJ1-5; V gene: TRBV2; CDR3 protein: CASSMNRAINQPQHF; CDR3 DNA: TGTGCCAGCAGTATGAACAGGGCGATCAATCAGCCCCAGCATTTT
clone size: -; D gene: TRBD2; J gene: TRBJ2-3; V gene: TRBV5-6; CDR3 protein: CASSLRTSGRPGTDTQYF; CDR3 DNA: TGTGCCAGCAGCCTACGGACTAGCGGGCGACCCGGCACAGATACGCAGTATTTT